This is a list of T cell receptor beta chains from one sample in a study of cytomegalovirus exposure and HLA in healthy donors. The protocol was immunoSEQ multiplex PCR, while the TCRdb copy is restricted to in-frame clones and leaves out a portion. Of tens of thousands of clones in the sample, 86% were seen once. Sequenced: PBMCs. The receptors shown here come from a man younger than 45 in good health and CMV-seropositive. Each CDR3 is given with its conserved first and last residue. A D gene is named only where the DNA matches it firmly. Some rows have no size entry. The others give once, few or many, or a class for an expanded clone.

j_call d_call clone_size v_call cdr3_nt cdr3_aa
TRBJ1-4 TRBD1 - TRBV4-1 TGCGCCAGCAGCCAAGATAGAGGACAGGGAAGGGATGAAAAACTGTTTTTT CASSQDRGQGRDEKLFF
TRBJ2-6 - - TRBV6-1 TGTGCCAGCAGTGAAGAGAGTGGCTCTGGGGCCAACGTCCTGACTTTC CASSEESGSGANVLTF
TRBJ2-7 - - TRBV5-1 TGCGCCAGCAGCTTGGGATGGACGGGAGTTAGGGAGCAGTACTTC CASSLGWTGVREQYF
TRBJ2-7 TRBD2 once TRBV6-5 TGTGCCAGCAGTTACTCGCCTAGCGGGACATCCTACGAGCAGTACTTC CASSYSPSGTSYEQYF
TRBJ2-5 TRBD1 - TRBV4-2 TGTGCCAGCAGCCAAGATTCAGGGGGCGAGGAGACCCAGTACTTC CASSQDSGGEETQYF
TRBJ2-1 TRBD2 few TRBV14 TGTGCCAGCAGCCAAGGACTTACTGGGACTAACTACAATGAGCAGTTCTTC CASSQGLTGTNYNEQFF
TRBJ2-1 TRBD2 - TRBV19 TGTGCCAGTAGTATTACGGGAGGGAACAATGAGCAGTTCTTC CASSITGGNNEQFF
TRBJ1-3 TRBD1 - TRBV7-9 TGTGCCAGCAGCTGGGACAGGGCGTCCTCTGGAAACACCATATATTTT CASSWDRASSGNTIYF
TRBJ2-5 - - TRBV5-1 TGCGCCAGCAGCTTCCAGGGCTATACTTCGGAGACCCAGTACTTC CASSFQGYTSETQYF
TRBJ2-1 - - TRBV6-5 TGTGCCAGCAGCTACCGAGGTGGACACTACAATGAGCAGTTCTTC CASSYRGGHYNEQFF
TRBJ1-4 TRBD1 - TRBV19 TGTGCCAGTAATCCCGGGACAGGGGAGACAAAACTGTTTTTT CASNPGTGETKLFF
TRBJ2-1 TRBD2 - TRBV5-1 TGCGCCAGCAGCTTGGGACTAGCGGGAGTCCAGAGGCAGTTCTTC CASSLGLAGVQRQFF